This entry lists 30 T cell receptor beta chains sequenced from one sample in a study of blood T cell repertoires in COVID-19. Clones were read by immunoSEQ multiplex PCR, and TCRdb kept only the in-frame ones, dropping some. The table lists over 150,000 clones, around 90% of them singletons, with around 2.5% in the top ten. Sequencing input: peripheral blood. These receptors were collected from a woman aged 80 or over with COVID-19, enrolled during active disease.

The V gene is TRBV6-5, the J gene TRBJ1-3; D not certain. This CDR3 is 11 amino acids long. Germline CDR1 and CDR2: MNHEY and SVGAGI. V lost 4 bases to trimming and J lost 11 bases, with 9 bases between them. CDR3 region: CASSSGSSIYF. CDR3 in DNA: TGTGCCAGCAGTTCCGGGAGTTCCATATATTTT.

The rearrangement joins TRBV5-1 to TRBJ2-1; possible D gene TRBD1, 6 bases. The CDR3 covers 14 residues. The V end was cut by 4 bases, the J end by 7 bases, with 15 bases between. Per the germline V gene, CDR1 is SGHRS and CDR2 is YFSETQ. The DNA for the CDR3 is TGCGCCAGCAGCGAAACGTTAGGGGGTAATGAGCAGTTCTTC. Translated: CASSETLGGNEQFF.

This chain connects TRBV5-6 to TRBJ2-5, with 11 bases identical to TRBD2. V trimming: 0 bases; J trimming: 4 bases; junction bases outside the gene matches: 8. The CDR3 has 17 residues. The germline CDR1 and CDR2 sequences are SGHDT and YYEEEE. Here the CDR3 DNA reads TGTGCCAGCAGCTTGGTTCTAGCGGGAGGAAGAGGAGAGACCCAGTACTTC. This translates into CASSLVLAGGRGETQYF. The full variable domain, rest sourced from reference TRBV5-6 and TRBJ2-5, is DAGVTQSPTHLIKTRGQQVTLRCSPKSGHDTVSWYQQALGQGPQFIFQYYEEEERQRGNFPDRFSGHQFPNYSSELNVNALLLGDSALYLCASSLVLAGGRGETQYFGPGTRLLVL.

J is TRBJ2-3 and V is TRBV6-2 or TRBV6-3; tentatively, D is TRBD2 (7 bases). Germline assignment: CDR1 MNHEY and CDR2 SVGEGT. The CDR3 sequence is 16 residues long. V lost 5 bases to trimming and J lost 3 bases, with 18 bases between them. Here the CDR3 reads CASSPMGGDKTDTQYF. CDR3 DNA sequence: TGTGCCAGCAGTCCGATGGGGGGGGACAAAACAGATACGCAGTATTTT.

V usage is TRBV7-3 and J usage is TRBJ2-3; D is undetermined. CDR1 and CDR2 from the germline V gene are SGHTA and FQGTGA. The CDR3 extends over 13 amino acids. V lost 2 bases, J lost 5 bases, and 8 bases lay in between. This CDR3 reads CASSLGVKDTQYF. CDR3 sequence (DNA): TGTGCCAGCAGCTTAGGAGTTAAAGATACGCAGTATTTT.

The chain employs TRBV7-9 and TRBJ1-6; 8 nucleotides match TRBD1. This CDR3 has 14 residues. Germline V gene sequence: CDR1 SEHNR, CDR2 FQNEAQ (reference sequence). After removal of 6 bases from V and 7 bases from J, the junction contained 5 bases not matched to a gene. The CDR3: CASSQTGANSPLHF. The CDR3 DNA reads TGTGCCAGCAGTCAGACAGGGGCCAATTCACCCCTCCACTTT.

The chain is built from TRBV3-1 (or the pseudogene TRBV3-2) and TRBJ2-5, with TRBD1 as a possible D gene (6 bases). The CDR3 sequence is 14 residues long. CDR1 and CDR2 from the germline V gene are LGHDT and YNNKEL (reference sequence). Trimming shortened V by 6 bases and J by 4 bases, and 15 bases separated the two germline ends. The DNA of the CDR3 is TGTGCCAGCAGTACACAGGGATCGGGAGAGACCCAGTACTTC. Residues: CASSTQGSGETQYF.

The chain combines TRBV11-3 with TRBJ2-2, with TRBD1 identical over 8 bases. V lost 5 bases, J lost 3 bases, and 5 bases stayed unmatched. The germline V gene has CDR1 SGHNT and CDR2 YENEEA. The length of the CDR3 is 15 residues. Here the CDR3 DNA reads TGTGCCAGCAGCACCGGACAGGGTTACACCGGGGAGCTGTTTTTT. Its translation: CASSTGQGYTGELFF.

Regarding this clone: The sample contains more than one DNA sequence encoding this CDR3. The chain employs TRBV12-3 or TRBV12-4 and TRBJ2-1; unclear D gene. V dropped 2 bases and J dropped 7 bases, with 9 bases sitting between them. The CDR3 spans 13 residues. The CDR3: CASSLSLANEQFF. In nucleotides, the CDR3 is TGTGCCAGCAGTTTATCCCTGGCAAATGAGCAGTTCTTC.

This chain uses TRBV6-6 with TRBJ2-6; 7 bases are shared with TRBD1. This CDR3 has 18 amino acids. The germline V gene has CDR1 MNHNY and CDR2 SVGAGI (reference sequence). V shed 5 bases, J shed 1 base, and the junction held 11 bases outside the gene matches. The CDR3 loop reads CASSLVGTALSGANVLTF. CDR3 bases: TGTGCCAGCAGTCTTGTAGGGACAGCCCTTTCTGGGGCCAACGTCCTGACTTTC.

This clone was recorded once. The chain carries TRBV14 and TRBJ2-1; 9 bases line up with TRBD2. Germline assignment: CDR1 SGHDN and CDR2 FVKESK. The CDR3 is made up of 20 amino acids. The junction had 15 bases not matched to a gene; V was cut back by 1 base and J by 2 bases. The CDR3 bases are TGTGCCAGCAGCCAAGCGCGCGGTGGTATAGCGGGAGTGACCTACAATGAGCAGTTCTTC. Its translation: CASSQARGGIAGVTYNEQFF.

This chain links TRBV18 with TRBJ2-1; TRBD2 matches at 9 bases. The CDR3 consists of 17 residues. CDR1 and CDR2 (germline): KGHSH, LQKENI. V shed 2 bases, J shed 5 bases, and the junction held 10 bases outside the gene matches. CDR3 bases: TGTGCCAGCTCACCATCTAGCGGGATAATCCGCGACAATGAGCAGTTCTTC. This gives the protein CASSPSSGIIRDNEQFF.

The rearrangement links TRBV5-6 to TRBJ2-7; maybe TRBD2 (5 bases). V was shortened by 1 base and J by 3 bases, with 17 bases between the two germline ends. Germline V lookup: CDR1 SGHDT, CDR2 YYEEEE. The CDR3 has 16 amino acids. The CDR3 region is CASSLFAASGIYEQYF. DNA for the CDR3: TGTGCCAGCAGCTTGTTTGCAGCCAGCGGTATCTACGAGCAGTACTTC.

This sequence joins TRBV12-3 or TRBV12-4 and TRBJ1-1; D not resolved. This CDR3 is built from 13 residues. The V end lost 1 base, the J end lost 7 bases, and 10 bases lay between the germline ends. The DNA for the CDR3 is TGTGCCAGCAGTTTAGACTTTACCGGTGAAGCTTTCTTT. Translated: CASSLDFTGEAFF.

The chain recombines TRBV5-5 with TRBJ2-1; no clear D gene. The ends were cut back, 4 bases at V and 4 bases at J, with 18 bases in the middle. Germline CDR1 reads SGHKS; CDR2 reads YYEKEE (reference sequence). This CDR3 is built from 16 residues. CDR3 in amino acids: CASSLLFELLYNEQFF. The CDR3 DNA is TGTGCCAGCAGCCTTTTATTTGAATTACTTTACAATGAGCAGTTCTTC.

The V and J genes are TRBV19 and TRBJ2-1; 8 positions agree with TRBD2. In germline, CDR1 is LNHDA, CDR2 SQIVND (reference sequence). V shed 6 bases, J shed 8 bases, and the junction held 3 bases outside the gene matches. This CDR3 spans 12 amino acids. The CDR3 protein is CASRGTRHEQFF. The CDR3 region has the DNA TGTGCCAGTAGAGGGACTAGACATGAGCAGTTCTTC.

The chain employs TRBV7-2 and TRBJ2-1; D perhaps matches TRBD2 (6 bases). The ends were cut back, 2 bases at V and 7 bases at J, with 9 bases in the middle. CDR3 size: 13 residues. Germline CDR1 is SGHTA and CDR2 is FQGNSA. The CDR3, as DNA: TGTGCCAGCAGCTTAATCGGAGGGAATGAGCAGTTCTTC. It codes for CASSLIGGNEQFF. Together with reference TRBV7-2 and TRBJ2-1, the CDR3 gives the full variable domain: GAGVSQSPSNKVTEKGKDVELRCDPISGHTALYWYRQSLGQGLEFLIYFQGNSAPDKSGLPSDRFSAERTGGSVSTLTIQRTQQEDSAVYLCASSLIGGNEQFFGPGTRLTVL.

The chain employs TRBV19 and TRBJ1-2; D not resolved. CDR1 and CDR2 (germline): LNHDA, SQIVND (reference sequence). The CDR3 totals 13 residues. V was cut by 3 bases and J by 4 bases, with 9 bases left in between. CDR3 region: CASSIVESYGYTF. The CDR3 DNA follows: TGTGCCAGTAGTATTGTGGAGTCCTATGGCTACACCTTC.

The V gene is TRBV9, the J gene TRBJ1-1; D is unclear. V shed 3 bases and J shed 0 bases, with 6 bases lying between them. Germline CDR1 SGDLS, CDR2 YYNGEE. The CDR3 length is 13 residues. The CDR3 DNA sequence: TGTGCCAGCAGCGGAACAGTGAACACTGAAGCTTTCTTT. It encodes CASSGTVNTEAFF.

The gene calls are TRBV15 and TRBJ2-7, with 7 bases that match TRBD2. Germline assignment: CDR1 LNHNV and CDR2 YYDKDF (reference sequence). The trim removed 0 bases at V and 3 bases at J, leaving 5 bases unmatched. The CDR3 spans 15 residues. This CDR3 reads CATSRDQAGRYEQYF. In DNA, the CDR3 is TGTGCCACCAGCAGAGATCAAGCGGGGCGCTACGAGCAGTACTTC.

V is TRBV5-6 and J is TRBJ2-7; TRBD1 matches 8 bases. This CDR3 contains 16 residues. J was trimmed by 3 bases and V by 0 bases; bases with no gene match: 8. Germline V gives CDR1 SGHDT, CDR2 YYEEEE. This CDR3 reads CASSLVAAGGDYEQYF. The CDR3, as DNA: TGTGCCAGCAGCTTGGTAGCGGCAGGGGGCGACTACGAGCAGTACTTC. Supplemented by reference TRBV5-6 and TRBJ2-7, the full variable domain reads DAGVTQSPTHLIKTRGQQVTLRCSPKSGHDTVSWYQQALGQGPQFIFQYYEEEERQRGNFPDRFSGHQFPNYSSELNVNALLLGDSALYLCASSLVAAGGDYEQYFGPGTRLTVT.

The CDR3 nucleotides read TGTGCCAGCAGCTCTGAACAGGGGGATTCACCCCTCCACTTT. Protein product: CASSSEQGDSPLHF. The gene calls are TRBV5-4 and TRBJ1-6, with TRBD1 matching 8 bases. CDR1 and CDR2 from the germline V gene are SGHNT and YYREEE (reference sequence). This CDR3 region has 14 residues. Losses at the gene ends were 3 bases for V and 8 bases for J; bases not matched to a gene: 4.

V gene TRBV6-2 or TRBV6-3 combines with J gene TRBJ2-2; 8 bases map to TRBD1. The CDR3 is 18 residues long. Unmatched junction bases numbered 13, after V lost 2 bases and J lost 5 bases. The germline gives CDR1 MNHEY, CDR2 SVGEGT. The CDR3 bases are TGTGCCAGCAGTTACAACCCAGGGACAGGCTTTAGGACCGGGGAGCTGTTTTTT. Encoded protein: CASSYNPGTGFRTGELFF.

The chain joins TRBV24-1 to TRBJ1-1; possibly TRBD1 for D (5 bases). This CDR3 spans 14 amino acids. V lost 4 bases and J lost 6, with 14 bases in between. CDR1 KGHDR and CDR2 SFDVKD come from the germline V gene. This chain's CDR3 is CATSDSRGNSEAFF. The CDR3 bases are TGTGCCACCAGTGACTCAAGGGGAAACTCTGAAGCTTTCTTT.

The chain links TRBV19 to TRBJ1-2; no clear D gene. CDR3 length: 13 amino acids. Germline loops: CDR1 LNHDA, CDR2 SQIVND (reference sequence). V lost 9 bases to trimming and J lost 6 bases, with 17 bases between them. The DNA of the CDR3 is TGTGCCAGCGGAAAGACATTTGTTGATGGCTACACCTTC. This gives the protein CASGKTFVDGYTF.

V usage is TRBV20-1 and J usage is TRBJ2-1; the D is unclear. The germline V gene encodes CDR1 DFQATT and CDR2 SNEGSKA (reference sequence). CDR3 length: 17 amino acids. The V gene lost 3 bases and the J gene lost 4 bases, with 22 bases spanning the gap. The CDR3 here is CSASDLLSALRYNEQFF. In DNA form, the CDR3 reads TGCAGTGCTAGTGACCTCCTAAGTGCCCTCCGTTACAATGAGCAGTTCTTC.

V is TRBV10-3 and J is TRBJ1-5; maybe TRBD1 (6 bases). The CDR3 extends over 16 amino acids. V lost 0 bases and J 6 bases, leaving 15 bases between the germline ends. Germline CDR1 reads ENHRY; CDR2 reads SYGVKD. The CDR3 coding sequence is TGTGCCATCAGTGAGTCATACAGGGTTTTTGGTCAGCCCCAGCATTTT. This translates into CAISESYRVFGQPQHF.

The chain carries TRBV3-1 (or the pseudogene TRBV3-2) and TRBJ1-1, with 9 bases matching TRBD1. Unmatched junction bases numbered 6, after V lost 6 bases and J lost 4 bases. The CDR3 contains 14 residues. CDR1 LGHDT and CDR2 YNNKEL come from the germline V gene (reference sequence). CDR3 loop: CASSLDRGGTEAFF. CDR3 nucleotides: TGTGCCAGCAGTCTCGACAGGGGGGGCACTGAAGCTTTCTTT.

This chain uses TRBV5-6 with TRBJ2-5, with 11 bases lining up with TRBD2. V lost 4 bases to trimming and J lost 6 bases; unmatched junction nucleotides: 11. Germline V gene lookup returns CDR1 SGHDT and CDR2 YYEEEE. The CDR3 consists of 16 residues. CDR3 sequence reads: CASSPGTSGARKTQYF. CDR3 nucleotide sequence: TGTGCCAGCAGCCCCGGGACTAGCGGCGCTAGGAAGACCCAGTACTTC. Full variable domain (outside the CDR3, taken from reference TRBV5-6 and TRBJ2-5): DAGVTQSPTHLIKTRGQQVTLRCSPKSGHDTVSWYQQALGQGPQFIFQYYEEEERQRGNFPDRFSGHQFPNYSSELNVNALLLGDSALYLCASSPGTSGARKTQYFGPGTRLLVL.

The sample holds one count of this clone. The gene calls are TRBV20-1 and TRBJ1-1; a possible D gene is TRBD1 (6 bases). This CDR3 has 11 residues. CDR1 is DFQATT and CDR2 is SNEGSKA in the germline V gene (reference sequence). The CDR3 here is CILQGNTEAFF. CDR3 DNA sequence: TGCATCCTACAGGGGAACACTGAAGCTTTCTTT.